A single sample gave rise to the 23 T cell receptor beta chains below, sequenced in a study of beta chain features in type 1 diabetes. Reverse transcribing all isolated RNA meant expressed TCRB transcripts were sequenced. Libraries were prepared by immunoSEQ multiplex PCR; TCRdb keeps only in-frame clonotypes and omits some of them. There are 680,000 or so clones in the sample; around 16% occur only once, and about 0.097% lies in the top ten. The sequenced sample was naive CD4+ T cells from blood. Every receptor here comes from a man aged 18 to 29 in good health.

CDR3 DNA sequence: TGTGCCAGCTCACCCGGGACAGAGCTAGCCAAAAACATTCAGTACTTC. Translation gives CASSPGTELAKNIQYF. This chain connects TRBV18 to TRBJ2-4; 7 nucleotides match TRBD1. Per germline, CDR1 KGHSH and CDR2 LQKENI. There are 16 residues in the CDR3. The V and J ends lost 3 bases and 0 bases, in that order; junction bases with no gene match: 5.

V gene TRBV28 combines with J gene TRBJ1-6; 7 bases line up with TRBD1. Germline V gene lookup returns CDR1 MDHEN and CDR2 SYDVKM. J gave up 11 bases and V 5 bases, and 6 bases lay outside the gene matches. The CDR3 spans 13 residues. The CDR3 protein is CASSETGMAPLHF. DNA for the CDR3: TGTGCCAGCAGTGAGACAGGGATGGCACCCCTCCACTTT.

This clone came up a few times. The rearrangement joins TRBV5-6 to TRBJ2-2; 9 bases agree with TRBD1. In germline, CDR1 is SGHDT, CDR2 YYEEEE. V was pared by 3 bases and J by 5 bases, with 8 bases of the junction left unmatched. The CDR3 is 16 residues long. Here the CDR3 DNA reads TGTGCCAGCAGCTGGATGGACAGGGGAGGAACCGGGGAGCTGTTTTTT. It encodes CASSWMDRGGTGELFF.

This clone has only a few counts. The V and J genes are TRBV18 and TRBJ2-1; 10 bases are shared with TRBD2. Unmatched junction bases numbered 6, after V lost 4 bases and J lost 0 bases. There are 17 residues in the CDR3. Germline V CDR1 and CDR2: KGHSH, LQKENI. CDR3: CASSLGTSAASYNEQFF. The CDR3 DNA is TGTGCCAGCTCACTCGGGACTAGCGCTGCCTCCTACAATGAGCAGTTCTTC. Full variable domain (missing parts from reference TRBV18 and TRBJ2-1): NAGVMQNPRHLVRRRGQEARLRCSPMKGHSHVYWYRQLPEEGLKFMVYLQKENIIDESGMPKERFSAEFPKEGPSILRIQQVVRGDSAAYFCASSLGTSAASYNEQFFGPGTRLTVL.

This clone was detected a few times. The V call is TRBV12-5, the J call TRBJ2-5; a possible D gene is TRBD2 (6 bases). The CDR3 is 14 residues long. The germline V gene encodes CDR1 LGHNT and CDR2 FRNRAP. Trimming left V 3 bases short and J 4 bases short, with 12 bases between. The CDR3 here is CASGFGRSVETQYF. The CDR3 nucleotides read TGTGCTAGTGGTTTCGGGAGATCCGTAGAGACCCAGTACTTC.

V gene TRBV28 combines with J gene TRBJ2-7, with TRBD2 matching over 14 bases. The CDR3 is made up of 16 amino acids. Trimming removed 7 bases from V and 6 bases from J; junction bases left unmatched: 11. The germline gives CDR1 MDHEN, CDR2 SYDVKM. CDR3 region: CASNPPGLAGGGEQYF. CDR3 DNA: TGTGCCAGCAACCCCCCCGGACTAGCGGGAGGTGGCGAGCAGTACTTC.

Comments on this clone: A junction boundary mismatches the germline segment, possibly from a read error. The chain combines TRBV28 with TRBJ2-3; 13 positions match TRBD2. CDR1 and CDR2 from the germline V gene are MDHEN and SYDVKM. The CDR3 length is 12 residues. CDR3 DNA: TGTGCCAGCAGAACTAGCGGGAGGGTACCGGGTTTT. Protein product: CASRTSGRVPGF.

The CDR3 is CASSRPTGNNSPLHF. The CDR3 nucleotides are TGTGCCAGCAGTCGCCCGACAGGAAATAATTCACCCCTCCACTTT. J is TRBJ1-6 and V is TRBV28; tentatively, D is TRBD1 (6 bases). The CDR3 extends over 15 amino acids. The germline gives CDR1 MDHEN, CDR2 SYDVKM. The V gene lost 5 bases and the J gene lost 5 bases, with 13 bases spanning the gap.

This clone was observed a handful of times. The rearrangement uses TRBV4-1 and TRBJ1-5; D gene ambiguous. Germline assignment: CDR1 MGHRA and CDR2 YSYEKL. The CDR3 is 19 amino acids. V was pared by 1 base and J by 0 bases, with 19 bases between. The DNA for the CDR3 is TGCGCCAGCAGCCAAGGTGGGATGACCAGACCATATAGCAATCAGCCCCAGCATTTT. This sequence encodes CASSQGGMTRPYSNQPQHF.

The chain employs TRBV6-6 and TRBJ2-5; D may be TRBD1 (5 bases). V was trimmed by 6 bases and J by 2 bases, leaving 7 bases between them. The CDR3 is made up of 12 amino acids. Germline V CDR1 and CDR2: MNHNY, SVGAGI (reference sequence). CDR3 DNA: TGTGCCAGCAGCAGGGCTCAAGAGACCCAGTACTTC. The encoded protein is CASSRAQETQYF.

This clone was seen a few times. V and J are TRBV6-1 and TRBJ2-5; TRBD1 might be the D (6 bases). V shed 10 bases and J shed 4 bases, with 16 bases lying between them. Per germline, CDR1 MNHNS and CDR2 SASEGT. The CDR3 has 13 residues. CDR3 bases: TGTGCCACCACTCTCAACAGGGCAGAGACCCAGTACTTC. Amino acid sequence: CATTLNRAETQYF.

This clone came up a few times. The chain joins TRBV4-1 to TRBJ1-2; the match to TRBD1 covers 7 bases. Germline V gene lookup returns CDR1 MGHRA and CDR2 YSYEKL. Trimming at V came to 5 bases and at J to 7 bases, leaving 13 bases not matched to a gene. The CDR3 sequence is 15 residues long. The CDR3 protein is CASSVGTERRSGYTF. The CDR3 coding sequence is TGCGCCAGCAGCGTAGGGACAGAGCGTAGAAGTGGCTACACCTTC.

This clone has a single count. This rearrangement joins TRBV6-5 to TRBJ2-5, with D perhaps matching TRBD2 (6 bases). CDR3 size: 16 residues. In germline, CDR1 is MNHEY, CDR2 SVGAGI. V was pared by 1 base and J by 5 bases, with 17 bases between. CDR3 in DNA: TGTGCCAGCAGTTACTTCACTCCCCGGGGGTCCGAGACCCAGTACTTC. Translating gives CASSYFTPRGSETQYF.

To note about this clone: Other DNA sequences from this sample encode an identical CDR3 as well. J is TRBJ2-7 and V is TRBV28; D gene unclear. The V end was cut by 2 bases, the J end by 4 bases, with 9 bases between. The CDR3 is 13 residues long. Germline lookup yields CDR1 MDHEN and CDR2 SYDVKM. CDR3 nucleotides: TGTGCCAGCAGTTTAAGGACGCTTTACGAGCAGTACTTC. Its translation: CASSLRTLYEQYF.

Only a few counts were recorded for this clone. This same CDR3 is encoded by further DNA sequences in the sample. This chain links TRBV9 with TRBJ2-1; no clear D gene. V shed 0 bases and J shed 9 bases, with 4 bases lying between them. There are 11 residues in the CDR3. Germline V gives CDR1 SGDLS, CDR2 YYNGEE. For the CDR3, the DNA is TGTGCCAGCAGCGTAGAGAGTGAGCAGTTCTTC. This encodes CASSVESEQFF.

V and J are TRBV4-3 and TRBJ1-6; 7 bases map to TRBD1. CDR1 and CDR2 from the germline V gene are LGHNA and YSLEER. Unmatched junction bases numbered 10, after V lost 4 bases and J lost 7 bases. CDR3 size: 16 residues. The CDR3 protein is CASSRSNRGENSPLHF. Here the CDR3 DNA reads TGCGCCAGCAGCCGGTCCAACAGGGGAGAGAATTCACCCCTCCACTTT.

CDR3 sequence reads: CASSDLRADPTGNTIYF. The CDR3 coding sequence is TGTGCCAGCAGCGACCTCCGGGCGGATCCGACTGGAAACACCATATATTTT. The chain employs TRBV9 and TRBJ1-3; D is ambiguous. The CDR3 is 17 residues long. Trimming pared 3 bases from V and 2 bases from J, leaving 18 bases between. CDR1 and CDR2 (germline): SGDLS, YYNGEE.

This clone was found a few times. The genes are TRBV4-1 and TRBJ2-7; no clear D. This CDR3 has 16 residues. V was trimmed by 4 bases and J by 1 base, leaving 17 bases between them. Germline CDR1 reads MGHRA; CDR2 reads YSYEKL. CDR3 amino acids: CASSPFPAGSSYEQYF. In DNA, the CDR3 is TGCGCCAGCAGCCCCTTCCCGGCCGGGTCTTCCTACGAGCAGTACTTC.

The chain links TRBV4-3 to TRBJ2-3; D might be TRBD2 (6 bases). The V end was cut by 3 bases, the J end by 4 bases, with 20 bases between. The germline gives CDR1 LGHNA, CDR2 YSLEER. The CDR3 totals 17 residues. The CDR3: CASSQGRKEGPSDTQYF. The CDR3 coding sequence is TGCGCCAGCAGCCAGGGGCGTAAGGAGGGACCCTCAGATACGCAGTATTTT.

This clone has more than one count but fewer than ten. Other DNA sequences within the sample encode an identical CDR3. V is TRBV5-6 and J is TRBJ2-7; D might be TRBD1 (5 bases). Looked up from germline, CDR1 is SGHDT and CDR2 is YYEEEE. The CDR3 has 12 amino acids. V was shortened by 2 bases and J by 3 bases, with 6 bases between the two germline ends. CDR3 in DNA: TGTGCCAGCAGCTTCCAGGGCTACGAGCAGTACTTC. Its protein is CASSFQGYEQYF.

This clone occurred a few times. The DNA for the CDR3 is TGTGCCAGCAGCTTATTCGGACAGGGAGTTCAGCAGTACTTC. Residues: CASSLFGQGVQQYF. This sequence joins TRBV7-9 and TRBJ2-7, with TRBD1 matching 8 bases. Germline CDR1 is SEHNR and CDR2 is FQNEAQ (reference sequence). After removal of 2 bases from V and 8 bases from J, the junction contained 8 bases not matched to a gene. There are 14 residues in the CDR3.

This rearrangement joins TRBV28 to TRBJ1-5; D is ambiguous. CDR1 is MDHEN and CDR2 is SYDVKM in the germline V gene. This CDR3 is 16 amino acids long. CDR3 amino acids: CSTFSSQMDSNQPQHF. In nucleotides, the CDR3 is TGTTCAACATTCTCCTCACAGATGGATAGCAATCAGCCCCAGCATTTT. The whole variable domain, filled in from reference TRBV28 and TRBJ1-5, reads DVKVTQSSRYLVKRTGEKVFLECVQDMDHENMFWYRQDPGLGLRLIYFSYDVKMKEKGDIPEGYSVSREKKERFSLILESASTNQTSMYLCSTFSSQMDSNQPQHFGDGTRLSIL.

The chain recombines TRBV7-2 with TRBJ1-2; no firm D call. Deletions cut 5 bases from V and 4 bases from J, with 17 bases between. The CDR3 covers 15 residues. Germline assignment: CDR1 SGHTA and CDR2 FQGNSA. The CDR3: CASSRTTGLIYGYTF. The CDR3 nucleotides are TGTGCCAGCAGCCGAACAACCGGACTGATCTATGGCTACACCTTC.